The source of this TCR beta chain is a study of blood T cell repertoires in COVID-19. Study-level background: Nucleic acid was either cDNA or gDNA, and it came from T cells, B-cell-depleted T cells, or PBMCs.

This CDR3 is built from 13 residues. Per the germline V gene, CDR1 is SSHAT and CDR2 is FNYEAQ (reference sequence). Only in-frame clones appear in the TCRdb table, and some are missing; sequencing was by immunoSEQ multiplex PCR. In the table there are fewer than 95,000 clones, around nine tenths of which are singletons. About this clone: Relative to the germline gene, one junction end is altered; a read error may explain this.

The clonotype originates from a woman older than 75 with acute or convalescent COVID-19. The sequencing input was peripheral blood. The gene calls are TRBV7-7 and TRBJ1-1; weak D call: TRBD1 (6 bases). Here the CDR3 reads CASSTKQGTEAFF. CDR3 DNA: TGTGCTAGCAGCACGAAACAGGGAACTGAAGCTTTCTTT.